These 27 T cell receptor beta chains share one sample of origin, sequenced in a study of T-cell reconstitution after alpha-beta-depleted transplantation in children (dated by TCRdb to 2015 to 2016). Libraries were constructed by PCR. Sequenced on an Illumina HiSeq 2500. Molecular barcoding was employed in the preparation of TCR libraries, with unique molecular identifiers being used to normalize TCRbeta repertoire quantification. In TCRdb, the public reads were trimmed at Q25 with fastp and aligned with MiXCR, with productive beta chains retained. Rows with a matching CDR3 protein are joined into one entry that keeps the most common DNA and genes. In this sample the table shows around 78,000 distinct CDR3 sequences, about 6.7% of which occur a single time. The ten most abundant clones make up around 2.4% of the sample. Sample: PBMCs from the stem cell graft donor, taken from the stem cell graft. The origin of the receptors is a human donor who donated a stem cell graft to a child with acute lymphoblastic leukemia.

This clonotype was recorded at least ten times. The V and J genes are TRBV6-5 and TRBJ1-1; D remains ambiguous. The germline V gene encodes CDR1 MNHEY and CDR2 SVGAGI. V was pared by 1 base and J by 3 bases, with 9 bases between. CDR3 length equals 14 residues. The CDR3 here is CASSYFRQHTEAFF. CDR3 nucleotides: TGTGCCAGCAGTTACTTTCGGCAGCACACTGAAGCTTTCTTT.

This clonotype has just a few counts. The V and J genes are TRBV4-1 and TRBJ2-1; D gene unclear. The ends were cut back, 2 bases at V and 0 bases at J, with 11 bases in the middle. Germline V gene sequence: CDR1 MGHRA, CDR2 YSYEKL. This CDR3 region has 16 residues. CDR3 protein: CASSQSPAGSYNEQFF. The DNA of the CDR3 is TGCGCCAGCAGCCAATCCCCTGCAGGCTCCTACAATGAGCAGTTCTTC.

In its sample, this clonotype was seen many times. V and J are TRBV4-2 and TRBJ1-3, with D unclear. Germline CDR1 and CDR2: LGHNA and YNFKEQ. The CDR3 sequence is 17 residues long. V was pared by 2 bases and J by 1 base, with 15 bases between. CDR3 bases: TGTGCCAGCAGCCAAACACACGACGGACTTTCTGGAAACACCATATATTTT. Amino acid sequence: CASSQTHDGLSGNTIYF.

This clonotype was seen repeatedly, ten times or more. The chain combines TRBV4-3 with TRBJ2-1; D call uncertain. This CDR3 has 14 residues. Trimming took off 1 base at V and 8 bases at J, with 12 bases between the two ends. Germline V lookup: CDR1 LGHNA, CDR2 YSLEER. CDR3 region: CASSQVTGLDEQFF. CDR3 DNA sequence: TGCGCCAGCAGCCAAGTGACGGGTTTGGATGAGCAGTTCTTC.

This clonotype appeared many times. V usage is TRBV11-2 and J usage is TRBJ1-1; maybe TRBD1 (5 bases). CDR3 length: 14 amino acids. The V end lost 1 base, the J end lost 3 bases, and 9 bases lay between the germline ends. The germline gives CDR1 SGHAT, CDR2 FQNNGV. The CDR3: CASSLGLGDTEAFF. The CDR3 DNA is TGTGCCAGCAGCTTAGGGCTAGGGGACACTGAAGCTTTCTTT.

This clonotype has at least ten counts. This chain uses TRBV6-4 with TRBJ2-3; a weak D match, TRBD2 (6 bases). The germline V gene encodes CDR1 MRHNA and CDR2 SNTAGT. V gave up 2 bases and J gave up 3 bases, with 9 bases separating them. The CDR3 is 14 residues long. The CDR3 region has the DNA TGTGCCAGCAGTGACAACGGGGGTACAGATACGCAGTATTTT. It is translated as CASSDNGGTDTQYF.

This clonotype occurred many times. The rearrangement links TRBV9 to TRBJ1-5, with D unresolved. Germline loops: CDR1 SGDLS, CDR2 YYNGEE. V lost 3 bases, J lost 2 bases, and 9 bases lay in between. The CDR3 totals 14 residues. The CDR3 spells CASSALWGNQPQHF. The CDR3 DNA reads TGTGCCAGCAGCGCTCTATGGGGCAATCAGCCCCAGCATTTT.

This clonotype was detected many times. The chain links TRBV7-6 to TRBJ2-5, with 10 bases fitting TRBD1. J gave up 0 bases and V 5 bases, and 9 bases lay outside the gene matches. From germline, CDR1 is SGHVS and CDR2 FNYEAQ. The CDR3 contains 17 residues. The CDR3 reads CASSPPGQGTDQETQYF. The CDR3 nucleotides read TGTGCCAGCAGCCCCCCGGGACAGGGGACGGACCAAGAGACCCAGTACTTC. The variable domain in full, completed from reference TRBV7-6 and TRBJ2-5, reads GAGVSQSPRYKVTKRGQDVALRCDPISGHVSLYWYRQALGQGPEFLTYFNYEAQQDKSGLPNDRFSAERPEGSISTLTIQRTEQRDSAMYRCASSPPGQGTDQETQYFGPGTRLLVL.

This clonotype showed up many times. The chain uses TRBV5-1 and TRBJ2-5; D gene uncertain. The ends were cut back, 4 bases at V and 0 bases at J, with 13 bases in the middle. This CDR3 has 15 residues. Looked up from germline, CDR1 is SGHRS and CDR2 is YFSETQ. The CDR3 nucleotides are TGCGCCAGCAGCATTGAGAGCTCGTACCAAGAGACCCAGTACTTC. Its translation: CASSIESSYQETQYF.

This clonotype was found many times. Germline is not matched at one junction end, which may reflect a read error. This chain links TRBV27 with TRBJ1-4, with no clear D. Germline CDR1 reads MNHEY; CDR2 reads SMNVEV (reference sequence). CDR3 length: 15 residues. The CDR3 is CASSPRAATTEKLFF. The CDR3 DNA reads as TGTGCCAGCAGTCCCCGGGCCGCCACTACTGAAAAACTGTTTTTT. Using reference TRBV27 and TRBJ1-4 for the parts outside the CDR3, the full variable domain is EAQVTQNPRYLITVTGKKLTVTCSQNMNHEYMSWYRQDPGLGLRQIYYSMNVEVTDKGDVPEGYKVSRKEKRNFPLILESPSPNQTSLYFCASSPRAATTEKLFFGSGTQLSVL.

Many counts were recorded for this clonotype. The chain combines TRBV4-1 with TRBJ2-1, with a weak D call TRBD2 (5 bases). Germline CDR1 MGHRA, CDR2 YSYEKL. The CDR3 loop spans 14 amino acids. Trimming shortened V by 0 bases and J by 6 bases, and 9 bases separated the two germline ends. CDR3 amino acids: CASSQDSGINEQFF. Here the CDR3 DNA reads TGCGCCAGCAGCCAAGACTCCGGGATCAATGAGCAGTTCTTC.

This clonotype occurred many times. This sequence joins TRBV7-2 and TRBJ2-1; D possibly corresponds to TRBD2 (7 bases). The CDR3 spans 17 residues. V dropped 2 bases and J dropped 5 bases, with 19 bases sitting between them. CDR1 and CDR2 (germline): SGHTA, FQGNSA. The CDR3 here is CASSLRRGGQGNNEQFF. The CDR3, as DNA: TGTGCCAGCAGCTTAAGGAGGGGGGGGCAGGGCAACAATGAGCAGTTCTTC.

Only a few counts were recorded for this clonotype. The CDR3 spells CASSQPGQTGLTGELFF. The CDR3 nucleotides read TGTGCCAGCAGCCAACCGGGACAGACCGGGTTGACCGGGGAGCTGTTTTTT. V usage is TRBV4-2 and J usage is TRBJ2-2; 7 nucleotides agree with TRBD1. The CDR3 sequence is 17 residues long. Germline V gene data show CDR1 as LGHNA and CDR2 as YNFKEQ. V was clipped by 2 bases and J by 5 bases; unmatched bases: 11.

This sequence joins TRBV12-3 or TRBV12-4 and TRBJ1-5; the match to TRBD1 covers 9 bases. V gave up 7 bases and J gave up 4 bases; unmatched junction bases: 8. This CDR3 region has 15 residues. The CDR3 sequence: CASTGDRGRNQPQHF. In nucleotides, the CDR3 is TGTGCCAGCACCGGAGACAGGGGGAGAAATCAGCCCCAGCATTTT.

This clonotype has at least ten counts. This chain links TRBV20-1 with TRBJ2-1; 10 bases line up with TRBD2. V gave up 3 bases and J gave up 9 bases; unmatched junction bases: 8. This CDR3 has 14 residues. CDR1 is DFQATT, CDR2 SNEGSKA, per germline (reference sequence). The CDR3 protein is CSASGLAGDGEQFF. DNA of the CDR3: TGCAGTGCTAGTGGCCTAGCGGGAGACGGTGAGCAGTTCTTC.

J is TRBJ2-5 and V is TRBV20-1; the D is unclear. Germline lookup yields CDR1 DFQATT and CDR2 SNEGSKA (reference sequence). V dropped 0 bases and J dropped 5 bases, with 10 bases sitting between them. The CDR3 length is 13 residues. CDR3 in DNA: TGCAGTGCTAGAGACCCCCGACGGGAGACCCAGTACTTC. Protein sequence: CSARDPRRETQYF.

This clonotype was recorded many times. The V gene is TRBV5-5, the J gene TRBJ1-1; 9 nucleotides match TRBD1. The CDR3 totals 14 residues. Germline values: CDR1 SGHKS, CDR2 YYEKEE (reference sequence). Germline trimming cut 4 bases from V and 3 bases from J; bases unmatched to any gene: 4. The CDR3 is CASSRRTGDTEAFF. The CDR3 DNA reads as TGTGCCAGCAGCCGAAGGACAGGGGACACTGAAGCTTTCTTT.

This clonotype came up many times. The chain employs TRBV6-5 and TRBJ2-7; 10 bases align to TRBD1. This CDR3 is 14 amino acids long. The germline V gene encodes CDR1 MNHEY and CDR2 SVGAGI. The V and J ends lost 6 bases and 2 bases, in that order; junction bases with no gene match: 4. The CDR3: CASRVGQGAYEQYF. In DNA, the CDR3 is TGTGCCAGCAGAGTAGGACAGGGGGCCTACGAGCAGTACTTC.

This clonotype was observed many times. The V and J genes are TRBV20-1 and TRBJ1-6; 10 nucleotides line up with TRBD1. This CDR3 contains 13 residues. Germline V lookup: CDR1 DFQATT, CDR2 SNEGSKA (reference sequence). The junction had 3 bases not matched to a gene; V was cut back by 4 bases and J by 9 bases. Here the CDR3 DNA reads TGCAGTGCTATAGGACAGGGGGGTTCACCCCTCCACTTT. It encodes CSAIGQGGSPLHF.

This clonotype was seen repeatedly, ten times or more. The chain carries TRBV3-1 and TRBJ1-2; D ambiguous. The CDR3 spans 14 residues. Germline CDR1 and CDR2: LGHDT and YNNKEL (reference sequence). V was trimmed by 3 bases and J by 7 bases, leaving 15 bases between them. CDR3 protein: CASSHLGLGLGYTF. The CDR3 DNA reads as TGTGCCAGCAGCCACCTCGGTTTAGGGCTTGGCTACACCTTC.

The sample holds many counts of this clonotype. The gene calls are TRBV24-1 and TRBJ2-7, with 14 bases fitting TRBD2. The CDR3 length is 16 residues. CDR1 is KGHDR, CDR2 SFDVKD, per germline. The trim removed 3 bases at V and 2 bases at J, leaving 2 bases unmatched. The CDR3 here is CATSDGTSGRPYEQYF. CDR3 in DNA: TGTGCCACCAGTGATGGGACTAGCGGGAGACCCTACGAGCAGTACTTC.

The genes are TRBV6-5 and TRBJ1-2; 10 bases are a match to TRBD1. The CDR3 extends over 16 amino acids. Germline CDR1 and CDR2: MNHEY and SVGAGI. V shed 2 bases and J 13 bases; nucleotides not matched to a gene: 16. Here the CDR3 DNA reads TGTGCCAGCAGTTACACGATACCGGACAGGGGGTATCTGGGCACCTTC. This sequence encodes CASSYTIPDRGYLGTF.

The chain links TRBV11-2 to TRBJ2-3, with D perhaps being TRBD1 or TRBD2 (5 bases each). Germline values: CDR1 SGHAT, CDR2 FQNNGV. This CDR3 has 14 residues. The V end was cut by 5 bases, the J end by 4 bases, with 13 bases between. The CDR3 coding sequence is TGTGCCAGCAGCGTTGCATGGGGGTCAGATACGCAGTATTTT. It codes for CASSVAWGSDTQYF.

The V and J genes are TRBV5-1 and TRBJ2-3; D is perhaps TRBD2 (6 bases). With 7 bases removed from V and 3 bases from J, the gap between germline ends came to 15 bases. Germline V gives CDR1 SGHRS, CDR2 YFSETQ. The CDR3 is 14 amino acids. Here the CDR3 DNA reads TGCGCCAGCGCCGTTGGAGGGAGGACAGATACGCAGTATTTT. Its protein product is CASAVGGRTDTQYF.

This clonotype was seen repeatedly, ten times or more. This sequence joins TRBV7-4 and TRBJ2-3; 13 bases are a match to TRBD2. The CDR3 has 16 residues. V shed 3 bases, J shed 1 base, and the junction held 1 base outside the gene matches. Germline V gives CDR1 SGHVT, CDR2 SQSDAQ. This chain's CDR3 is CASSLGTSGGTDTQYF. CDR3 DNA sequence: TGTGCCAGCAGCTTGGGGACTAGCGGGGGCACAGATACGCAGTATTTT.

This clonotype was seen only a few times. This chain joins TRBV5-1 and TRBJ2-7, with D perhaps being TRBD1 or TRBD2 (5 bases each). V shed 1 base and J shed 2 bases, with 13 bases lying between them. The CDR3 has 15 residues. The germline V gene encodes CDR1 SGHRS and CDR2 YFSETQ. The CDR3 coding sequence is TGCGCCAGCAGCTTGAGAGGGGCGACCGCCTACGAGCAGTACTTC. Its protein is CASSLRGATAYEQYF. The variable domain in full, completed from reference TRBV5-1 and TRBJ2-7, reads KAGVTQTPRYLIKTRGQQVTLSCSPISGHRSVSWYQQTPGQGLQFLFEYFSETQRNKGNFPGRFSGRQFSNSRSEMNVSTLELGDSALYLCASSLRGATAYEQYFGPGTRLTVT.

This clonotype was seen at least ten times. This chain connects TRBV5-5 to TRBJ2-7, with 7 bases that match TRBD1. This CDR3 is 15 amino acids long. The germline gives CDR1 SGHKS, CDR2 YYEKEE (reference sequence). V lost 0 bases to trimming and J lost 6 bases; unmatched junction nucleotides: 9. CDR3 in DNA: TGTGCCAGCAGCTTGGCGGACAGGCAGCTTGGCGAGCAGTACTTC. Translation: CASSLADRQLGEQYF.